The 8 T cell receptor beta chains presented below share a single source sample, sequenced in a study of T cell responses to AZD1222 COVID-19 vaccine. The repertoire was sequenced with immunoSEQ multiplex PCR; TCRdb's copy has only in-frame clones and lacks some. The sample yields around 77,000 clones, 87% seen once. The sample consisted of peripheral blood, taken on day 0 of AZD1222 vaccination. The receptors stem from an adult in good health.

The J gene is TRBJ1-5, the V gene TRBV9, with D perhaps TRBD1 (5 bases). Germline assignment: CDR1 SGDLS and CDR2 YYNGEE. V lost 0 bases, J lost 3 bases, and 7 bases lay in between. CDR3 length: 14 amino acids. The CDR3 region has the DNA TGTGCCAGCAGCGTAGGAGGGGTCAATCAGCCCCAGCATTTT. Translated: CASSVGGVNQPQHF.

The chain carries TRBV5-1 and TRBJ2-2, with 7 bases aligning to TRBD2. The V and J ends lost 1 base and 3 bases, in that order; junction bases with no gene match: 3. The CDR3 is 15 residues long. Germline V gene lookup returns CDR1 SGHRS and CDR2 YFSETQ. The CDR3 nucleotides read TGCGCCAGCAGCTTGCGGGCGGGAGACACCGGGGAGCTGTTTTTT. Translated, it gives CASSLRAGDTGELFF. Together with reference TRBV5-1 and TRBJ2-2, the CDR3 gives the full variable domain: KAGVTQTPRYLIKTRGQQVTLSCSPISGHRSVSWYQQTPGQGLQFLFEYFSETQRNKGNFPGRFSGRQFSNSRSEMNVSTLELGDSALYLCASSLRAGDTGELFFGEGSRLTVL.

In its sample, this clone was seen once. This chain links TRBV7-2 with TRBJ2-1, with 9 positions matching TRBD2. The germline V gene encodes CDR1 SGHTA and CDR2 FQGNSA. The CDR3 has 15 amino acids. The V gene end was trimmed by 6 bases and the J gene end by 6 bases; junction bases not matched to a gene: 9. The CDR3 loop is CASRARGGVVNEQFF. CDR3 DNA sequence: TGTGCCAGCAGGGCGCGCGGGGGGGTTGTCAATGAGCAGTTCTTC.

The rearrangement uses TRBV3-1 (or the pseudogene TRBV3-2) and TRBJ2-5; 8 bases line up with TRBD1. The CDR3 is 17 residues long. V trimming: 0 bases; J trimming: 5 bases; junction bases outside the gene matches: 11. Germline CDR1 LGHDT, CDR2 YNNKEL (reference sequence). For the CDR3, the DNA is TGTGCCAGCAGCCAAGAGTTGGGCAGGGGGCCTCGGGAGACCCAGTACTTC. As protein: CASSQELGRGPRETQYF.

In nucleotides, the CDR3 is TGTGCCAGCAGCCCACGAGAACCTAAGGGTTCCGAGCAGTACTTC. Amino acid sequence: CASSPREPKGSEQYF. The chain recombines TRBV9 with TRBJ2-7; the D is unclear. This CDR3 has 15 amino acids. Trimming took 4 bases from V and 6 from J, leaving 20 bases between them. Per the germline V gene, CDR1 is SGDLS and CDR2 is YYNGEE.

The chain has TRBV7-3 and TRBJ1-1; TRBD1 is a possible D gene (6 bases). Looked up from germline, CDR1 is SGHTA and CDR2 is FQGTGA. Between the trimmed V and J ends, which lost 4 bases and 7 bases, there was a span of 13 bases. This CDR3 has 13 amino acids. The CDR3 nucleotides are TGTGCCAGCAGCTCTACCCCCAGGGGTGAAGCTTTCTTT. Translated: CASSSTPRGEAFF.

This clone has a single count. This sequence joins TRBV7-9 and TRBJ2-7; 9 nucleotides line up with TRBD1. Germline assignment: CDR1 SEHNR and CDR2 FQNEAQ (reference sequence). CDR3 length equals 17 residues. Trimming cost V 2 bases and J 5 bases; bases outside gene matches: 13. In DNA, the CDR3 is TGTGCCAGCAGCTTACCTCGGAACCAGGACAGGGGTCACGAGCAGTACTTC. Its translation: CASSLPRNQDRGHEQYF.

This chain joins TRBV30 and TRBJ1-2; D is possibly TRBD1 (5 bases). The CDR3 loop spans 15 amino acids. CDR1 GTSNPN and CDR2 SVGIG come from the germline V gene (reference sequence). Trimming took 0 bases from V and 4 from J, leaving 15 bases between them. CDR3 DNA: TGTGCCTGGAGTGTACGTGGGGGACGTGGCTATGGCTACACCTTC. Translation: CAWSVRGGRGYGYTF.